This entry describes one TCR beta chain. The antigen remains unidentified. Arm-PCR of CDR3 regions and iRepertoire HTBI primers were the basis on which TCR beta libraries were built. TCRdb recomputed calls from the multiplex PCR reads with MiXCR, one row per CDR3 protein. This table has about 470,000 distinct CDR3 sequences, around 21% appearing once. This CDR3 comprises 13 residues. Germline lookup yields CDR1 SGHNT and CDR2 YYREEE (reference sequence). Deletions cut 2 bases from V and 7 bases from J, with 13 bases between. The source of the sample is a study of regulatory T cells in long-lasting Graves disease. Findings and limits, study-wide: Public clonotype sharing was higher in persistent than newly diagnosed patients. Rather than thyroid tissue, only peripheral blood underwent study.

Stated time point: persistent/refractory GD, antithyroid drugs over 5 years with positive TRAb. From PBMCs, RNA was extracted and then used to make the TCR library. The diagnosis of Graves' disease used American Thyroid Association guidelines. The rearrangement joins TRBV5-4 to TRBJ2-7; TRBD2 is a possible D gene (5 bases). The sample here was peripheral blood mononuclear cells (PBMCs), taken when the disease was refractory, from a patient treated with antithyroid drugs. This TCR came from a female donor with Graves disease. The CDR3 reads CASSFPGTGEQYF. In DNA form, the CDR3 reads TGTGCCAGCAGCTTCCCGGGAACGGGGGAGCAGTACTTC.